This TCR beta chain was captured in a study of beta chain features in type 1 diabetes. Whole-study context: Cell yields, gender and age were comparable in patients and healthy donors.

Study-wide points: Across all four CD4+ subsets, people with type 1 diabetes showed modestly shorter TCRB CDR3s. Whether HLA type influences TCRB rearrangement remained unresolved here.

What was sequenced were expressed TCRB transcripts, since all of the isolated RNA had been reverse transcribed. Some clones are missing from TCRdb's copy, which holds only in-frame ones; the method was immunoSEQ multiplex PCR. Here the sample spans around 250,000 clones, about 24% being singletons. Sorting that relied on CD45RO/CCR7/CD25/CD127/CD95/CD27 yielded CD4+ naive, central memory, regulatory and stem cell-like memory cells. Concerning this clone: Antigen: not known.

Sample: naive CD4+ T cells from blood. The clonotype comes from a woman in her 30s with type 1 diabetes.

CDR3 nucleotide sequence: TGTGCCAGCAGCATCGGACTAGCTCGGGAGACCCAGTACTTC. Amino acid sequence: CASSIGLARETQYF. This chain links TRBV7-9 with TRBJ2-5, with 8 positions matching TRBD2. Trimming at V came to 5 bases and at J to 5 bases, leaving 7 bases not matched to a gene. The CDR3 is made up of 14 amino acids. The germline CDR1 and CDR2 sequences are SEHNR and FQNEAQ (reference sequence).